A single sample is the source of the 2 T cell receptor beta chains below, sequenced in a study of cytomegalovirus exposure and HLA in healthy donors. PCR was performed using 60 Vbeta and 13 Jbeta primers. The table came from immunoSEQ multiplex PCR; TCRdb's copy has only in-frame clones and leaves some out. The sample yields roughly 150,000 clones, more than 7.5% seen once. The specimen sequenced was PBMCs. The receptors originated from a man aged 45-60 years in good health and CMV-seronegative.

The chain carries TRBV6-1 and TRBJ1-5; TRBD1 might be the D (5 bases). The germline V gene encodes CDR1 MNHNS and CDR2 SASEGT. The V end was cut by 1 base, the J end by 7 bases, with 8 bases between. This CDR3 has 13 amino acids. This CDR3 is CASSEGRQQPQHF. CDR3 nucleotides: TGTGCCAGCAGTGAAGGGAGACAGCAGCCCCAGCATTTT.

The rearrangement joins TRBV9 to TRBJ2-5, with 10 bases lining up with TRBD1. This CDR3 spans 16 amino acids. With V trimmed by 0 bases and J by 1 base, 3 bases remained unmatched. Germline CDR1 reads SGDLS; CDR2 reads YYNGEE. The DNA for the CDR3 is TGTGCCAGCAGCGTAGGGGACAGGGGTTTCCAAGAGACCCAGTACTTC. Protein product: CASSVGDRGFQETQYF.